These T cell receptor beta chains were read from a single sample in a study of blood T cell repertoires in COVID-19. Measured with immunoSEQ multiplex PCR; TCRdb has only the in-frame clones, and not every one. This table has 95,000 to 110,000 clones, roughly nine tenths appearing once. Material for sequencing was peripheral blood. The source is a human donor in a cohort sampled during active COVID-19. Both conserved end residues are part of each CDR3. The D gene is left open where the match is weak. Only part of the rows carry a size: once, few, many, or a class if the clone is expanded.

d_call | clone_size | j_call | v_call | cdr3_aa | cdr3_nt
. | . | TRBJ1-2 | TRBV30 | CAWSMTTLFQVYTF | TGTGCCTGGAGCATGACGACATTGTTTCAAGTCTACACCTTC
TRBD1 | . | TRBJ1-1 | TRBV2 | CANQGQLNTEAFF | TGTGCCAACCAGGGACAGCTGAACACTGAAGCTTTCTTT
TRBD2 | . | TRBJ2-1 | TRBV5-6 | CASSPGLDNEQFF | TGTGCCAGCAGCCCGGGACTAGACAATGAGCAGTTCTTC
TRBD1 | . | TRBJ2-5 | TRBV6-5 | CASSYGLGGETQYF | TGTGCCAGCAGTTACGGCTTAGGGGGCGAGACCCAGTACTTC
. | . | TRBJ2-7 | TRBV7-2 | CASSLGGGVPYEQYF | TGTGCCAGCAGCTTAGGAGGCGGGGTTCCCTACGAGCAGTACTTC
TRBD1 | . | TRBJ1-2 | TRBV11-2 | CASSLGDSFFNYGYTF | TGTGCCAGCAGCTTAGGGGACAGTTTCTTTAACTATGGCTACACCTTC
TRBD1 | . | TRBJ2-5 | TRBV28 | CASSFYRGRQETQYF | TGTGCCAGCAGTTTCTACAGGGGGCGACAAGAGACCCAGTACTTC
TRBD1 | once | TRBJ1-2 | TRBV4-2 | CASSGTGKDYGYTF | TGTGCCAGCAGTGGGACAGGGAAAGACTATGGCTACACCTTC
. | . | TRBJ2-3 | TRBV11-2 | CASSLNRDSERTDTQYF | TGTGCCAGCAGCCTCAACCGGGACTCCGAGCGCACAGATACGCAGTATTTT
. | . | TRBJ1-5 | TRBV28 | CASSLRGFSNQPQHF | TGTGCCAGCAGTTTACGGGGATTTAGCAATCAGCCCCAGCATTTT
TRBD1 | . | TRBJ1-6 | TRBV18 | CASSRDRNYSPLHF | TGTGCCAGCTCCCGGGACAGGAATTATTCACCCCTCCACTTT
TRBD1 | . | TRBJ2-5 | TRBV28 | CASSSQYWDSRVVETQYF | TGTGCCAGCAGTTCACAATACTGGGACAGTCGAGTAGTAGAGACCCAGTACTTC
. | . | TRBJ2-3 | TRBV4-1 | CASSYSGTDTQYF | TGCGCCAGCAGTTATAGCGGCACAGATACGCAGTATTTT
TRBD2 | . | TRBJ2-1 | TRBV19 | CASSIGPLAGDRDPFF | TGTGCCAGTAGTATCGGCCCTCTAGCGGGAGACCGCGATCCGTTCTTC
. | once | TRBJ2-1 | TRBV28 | CASSFALAAYNEQFF | TGTGCCAGCAGTTTTGCCCTCGCGGCCTACAATGAGCAGTTCTTC
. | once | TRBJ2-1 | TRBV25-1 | CASSVEAARVEQFF | TGTGCCAGCAGTGTTGAGGCTGCACGGGTTGAGCAGTTCTTC
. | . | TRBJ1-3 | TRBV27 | CASSLRGGSGNTIYF | TGTGCCAGCAGTTTAAGGGGGGGCTCTGGAAACACCATATATTTT
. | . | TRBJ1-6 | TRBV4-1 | CASSERSPLHF | TGCGCCAGCAGCGAGAGGTCACCCCTCCACTTT
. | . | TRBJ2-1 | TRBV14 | CASSQTGAYNEQFF | TGTGCCAGCAGCCAGACAGGAGCCTACAATGAGCAGTTCTTC
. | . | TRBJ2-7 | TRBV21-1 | CASSKDGTSFYEQYF | TGTGCCAGCAGCAAAGATGGGACTAGTTTCTACGAGCAGTACTTC
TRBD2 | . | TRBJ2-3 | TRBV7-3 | CASSLNPLAGGLYTQYF | TGTGCCAGCAGCTTGAATCCCCTAGCGGGGGGGCTATATACGCAGTATTTT
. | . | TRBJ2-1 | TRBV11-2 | CASSPTTLNEQFF | TGTGCCAGCAGCCCCACTACCCTCAATGAGCAGTTCTTC
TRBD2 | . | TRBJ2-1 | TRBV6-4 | CASQITSGIYNEQFF | TGTGCCAGCCAAATAACTAGCGGGATATACAATGAGCAGTTCTTC
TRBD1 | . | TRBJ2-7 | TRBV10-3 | CAISEPGQGHEQYF | TGTGCCATCAGTGAGCCGGGACAGGGGCACGAGCAGTACTTC
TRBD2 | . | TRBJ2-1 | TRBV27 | CASSFHAPVVAGVINEQFF | TGTGCCAGCAGTTTCCATGCCCCCGTGGTAGCGGGAGTGATAAATGAGCAGTTCTTC
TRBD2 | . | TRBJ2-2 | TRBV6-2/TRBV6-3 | CASSYLLAGGPSYGGELFF | TGTGCCAGCAGTTACTTGCTAGCGGGAGGGCCGAGCTACGGCGGGGAGCTGTTTTTT
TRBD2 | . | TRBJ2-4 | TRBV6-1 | CASSEILAGGAKNIQYF | TGTGCCAGCAGTGAAATACTAGCGGGAGGCGCCAAAAACATTCAGTACTTC
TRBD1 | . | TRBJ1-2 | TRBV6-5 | CASSYGTASNYGYTF | TGTGCCAGCAGTTACGGGACAGCTTCTAACTATGGCTACACCTTC
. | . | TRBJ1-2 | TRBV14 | CASSPIANYGYTF | TGTGCCAGCAGCCCCATAGCTAACTATGGCTACACCTTC
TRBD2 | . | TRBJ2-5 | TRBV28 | CASTPGLAGAGETQYF | TGTGCCAGCACTCCTGGGCTAGCGGGAGCAGGAGAGACCCAGTACTTC
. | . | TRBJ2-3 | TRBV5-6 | CASSLQDTQYF | TGTGCCAGCAGCTTACAGGATACGCAGTATTTT
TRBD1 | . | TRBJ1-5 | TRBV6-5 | CASSYQGDNQPQHF | TGTGCCAGCAGTTACCAGGGGGACAATCAGCCCCAGCATTTT
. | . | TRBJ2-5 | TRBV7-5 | CARSIGTEQQETQYF | TGTGCCAGAAGCATAGGGACAGAGCAACAAGAGACCCAGTACTTC
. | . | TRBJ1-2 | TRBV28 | CASSSLSRGGAYGYTF | TGTGCCAGCAGTTCCTTGTCGAGGGGGGGGGCTTATGGCTACACCTTC
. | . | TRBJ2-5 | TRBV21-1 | CASSKDWLAGAGKETQYF | TGTGCCAGCAGCAAAGATTGGCTAGCGGGAGCTGGTAAAGAGACCCAGTACTTC
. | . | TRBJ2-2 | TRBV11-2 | CASGAGTGNTGELFF | TGTGCCAGCGGAGCGGGGACAGGGAACACCGGGGAGCTGTTTTTT
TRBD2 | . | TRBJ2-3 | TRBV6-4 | CASSDSTSGGADTQYF | TGTGCCAGCAGTGACTCGACTAGCGGGGGGGCAGATACGCAGTATTTT
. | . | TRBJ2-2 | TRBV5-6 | CASSWGLWNTGELFF | TGTGCCAGCAGCTGGGGACTTTGGAACACCGGGGAGCTGTTTTTT
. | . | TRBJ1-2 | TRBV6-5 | CASSSQGSNYGYTF | TGTGCCAGCAGTTCACAGGGATCTAACTATGGCTACACCTTC
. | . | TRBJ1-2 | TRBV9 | CASSPRVSNYGYTF | TGTGCCAGCAGCCCGAGGGTGTCTAACTATGGCTACACCTTC
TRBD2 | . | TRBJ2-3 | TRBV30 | CAWSWASGRSDTQYF | TGTGCCTGGAGTTGGGCTAGCGGGAGATCAGATACGCAGTATTTT
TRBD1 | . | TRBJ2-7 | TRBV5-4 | CASSLGQGPTYEQYF | TGTGCCAGCAGCTTGGGACAGGGGCCCACCTACGAGCAGTACTTC
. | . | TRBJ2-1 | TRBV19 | CASSIVDNEQFF | TGTGCCAGTAGTATAGTAGACAATGAGCAGTTCTTC
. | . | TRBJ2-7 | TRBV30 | CAWSLRGTNEQYF | TGTGCCTGGAGCCTGAGGGGGACCAACGAGCAGTACTTC
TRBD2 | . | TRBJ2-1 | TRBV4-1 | CASSQDSGGGGIYNEQFF | TGCGCCAGCAGCCAAGATTCGGGCGGGGGGGGCATCTACAATGAGCAGTTCTTC
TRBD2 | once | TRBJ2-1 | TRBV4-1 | CASSKRFPDGTIYNEQFF | TGCGCCAGCAGCAAAAGATTCCCCGACGGGACTATCTACAATGAGCAGTTCTTC
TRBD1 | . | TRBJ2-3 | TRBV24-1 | CATGGSGDTQYF | TGTGCCACAGGGGGCAGTGGAGATACGCAGTATTTT
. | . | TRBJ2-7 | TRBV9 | CASSVVGDSDFYEQYF | TGTGCCAGCAGCGTAGTAGGAGACAGTGACTTCTACGAGCAGTACTTC
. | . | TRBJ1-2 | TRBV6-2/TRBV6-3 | CASSYSMAGWSGYTF | TGTGCCAGCAGTTACTCGATGGCAGGGTGGAGTGGCTACACCTTC
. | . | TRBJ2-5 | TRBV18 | CASSQQGGETQYF | TGTGCCAGCTCACAACAGGGAGGGGAGACCCAGTACTTC
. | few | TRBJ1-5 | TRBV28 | CASTTREGNQPQHF | TGTGCCAGCACAACGAGGGAGGGGAATCAGCCCCAGCATTTT
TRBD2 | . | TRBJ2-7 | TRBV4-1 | CASSHSGSSYEQYF | TGCGCCAGCAGCCATAGCGGGAGCTCCTACGAGCAGTACTTC
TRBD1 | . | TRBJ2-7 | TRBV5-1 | CASSRGTDSYEQYF | TGCGCCAGCAGCCGTGGGACAGACTCCTACGAGCAGTACTTC
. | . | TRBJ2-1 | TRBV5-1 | CASSLEAGSSYNEQFF | TGCGCCAGCAGCTTGGAGGCGGGCTCCTCCTACAATGAGCAGTTCTTC
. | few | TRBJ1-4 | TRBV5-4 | CASSPSTTNEKLFF | TGTGCCAGCAGCCCCAGTACGACTAATGAAAAACTGTTTTTT
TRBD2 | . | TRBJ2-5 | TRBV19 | CASSMLAGGETQYF | TGTGCCAGTAGTATGCTGGCGGGAGGTGAGACCCAGTACTTC
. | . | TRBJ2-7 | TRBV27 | CASSLEYEQYF | TGTGCCAGCAGTTTGGAGTACGAGCAGTACTTC
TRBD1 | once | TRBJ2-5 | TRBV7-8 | CASSFGTVQETQYF | TGTGCCAGCAGCTTCGGGACAGTACAAGAGACCCAGTACTTC